Detailed here is one TCR beta chain. A few counts support this clonotype. Its antigen target is currently unknown. Base quality data are lacking; no much larger clone is found one base away. A case-control design nested within a healthcare worker cohort in London, UK, was used, with weekly nasopharyngeal swab PCR tests and blood sampling performed. Between 23 and 31 March 2020, the week of the UK lockdown, healthcare workers were enrolled and then followed up weekly for as long as 16 weeks. The CDR3 has 16 amino acids, counting the end cysteine and phenylalanine. Only the CDR3 portion is preserved as DNA: 48 bases, with reading frame beginning at the first base. The germline V end is reduced by 0 bases and the J end by 6 bases; junction bases left unmatched: 6. The germline V gene gives CDR1 as ENHRY and CDR2 as SYGVKD. These data belong to a study of early T cells in non-severe SARS-CoV-2 infection (dated by TCRdb to the early 2020s). Context from the whole study: Because TCR sequencing relied on bulk RNA taken from unsorted whole blood, pairing of alpha and beta chains was not possible. What the authors observed across the whole study: VDJdb matching was skewed toward anti-spike CD8 responses and likely underestimated virus-specific expansions, missing private and CD4 specificities.

The library came from 5' RACE. TCRdb records NextSeq 500 as the sequencer. In the TCR library protocol, unique molecular identifiers were attached to individual cDNA molecules to correct for PCR bias and sequencing error. TCR alpha and beta chains were both sequenced, and the abundances of alpha and beta sequences in each sample were closely correlated with each other. The source study handled its data this way. Decombinator V4 was used to annotate TCR sequences for V gene, J gene and CDR3. Expanded TCRs were defined as changing significantly between any two time points under a Poisson model with p below 0.0001. TCR abundances were normalised to the total number of TCRs sequenced in each sample and reported as counts per million. TRAV1-2 paired with TRAJ12, TRAJ20 or TRAJ33 defined MAIT TCRs, while TRAV10 paired with TRAJ18 defined iNKT TCRs. A search of VDJdb, accessed on 1 November 2021, was run for TCRs annotated to CMV, EBV and SARS-CoV-2, with TCRs annotated for multiple antigens excluded. TCRdb itself trimmed the public reads at Q25 with fastp, ran MiXCR and retained productive beta chains. One record per CDR3 amino acid sequence lists the most common genes and DNA. Clone size and V and J calls follow TCRdb, not the original study. For this sample there are fewer than 75,000 distinct CDR3 sequences; 20% appear just once. Jointly, the top ten make up 16% of the sample.

The receptor comes from an adult who was a healthcare worker with PCR-confirmed SARS-CoV-2 infection or an uninfected control (not recorded which). Sequenced here: whole blood, sampled at baseline. The receptor chain draws on TRBV10-3 and TRBJ2-1; 9 of the junction bases match TRBD1. Read as DNA, the sequence is TGTGCCATCAGTGAGTCCGGGACAGGGTTCGGCAATGAGCAGTTCTTC. It encodes CAISESGTGFGNEQFF.